Each of the 15 T cell receptor beta chains below was sequenced from the same sample in a study of blood T cells in healthy people across ages. Together with a sample-barcoded 5' primer, a J-beta primer mix was included in a second PCR lasting about 7 to 11 cycles. Each CDR3 protein is one row after TCRdb ran MiXCR on the 5' RACE reads. In the table there are 600,000 to 1,000,000 distinct CDR3 sequences, 58% of which are singletons. Sequenced material: blood. These receptors were taken from a man aged 30 to 45 in good health.

CDR3 amino acids: CASSLVRASGRIDNEQFF. For the CDR3, the DNA is TGTGCCAGCAGTTTAGTACGGGCTAGCGGGAGAATAGACAATGAGCAGTTCTTC. This sequence joins TRBV28 and TRBJ2-1, with 10 bases matching TRBD2. Unmatched junction bases numbered 12, after V lost 2 bases and J lost 5 bases. The CDR3 is 18 residues long. Germline-derived CDR1 and CDR2 are MDHEN and SYDVKM.

The chain has TRBV9 and TRBJ2-3; D ambiguous. Trimming cost V 4 bases and J 7 bases, with 13 bases left between them. Germline loops: CDR1 SGDLS, CDR2 YYNGEE. The CDR3 covers 13 residues. The CDR3 DNA reads as TGTGCCAGCAGCTATGGTACGCAGCATACGCAGTATTTT. Amino acid sequence: CASSYGTQHTQYF. Full variable domain (outside the CDR3, taken from reference TRBV9 and TRBJ2-3): DSGVTQTPKHLITATGQRVTLRCSPRSGDLSVYWYQQSLDQGLQFLIQYYNGEERAKGNILERFSAQQFPDLHSELNLSSLELGDSALYFCASSYGTQHTQYFGPGTRLTVL.

The V gene is TRBV20-1, the J gene TRBJ2-5; 9 nucleotides line up with TRBD2. Per the germline V gene, CDR1 is DFQATT and CDR2 is SNEGSKA (reference sequence). With 0 bases clipped from V and 2 bases from J, the junction kept 4 bases outside the gene matches. This CDR3 is 15 amino acids long. The CDR3 spells CSARDHLAGQETQYF. Here the CDR3 DNA reads TGCAGTGCTAGAGATCATCTAGCGGGACAAGAGACCCAGTACTTC.

The chain is built from TRBV10-3 and TRBJ2-5; 10 bases align to TRBD2. CDR1 and CDR2 from the germline V gene are ENHRY and SYGVKD. Trimming cost V 4 bases and J 1 base; bases outside gene matches: 12. This CDR3 region has 18 residues. In nucleotides, the CDR3 is TGTGCCATCAGTGCCGGGGCTAGCGGGGGCTACAGCCAAGAGACCCAGTACTTC. Translated: CAISAGASGGYSQETQYF.

The chain recombines TRBV4-2 with TRBJ2-5, with 11 positions matching TRBD2. V was clipped by 0 bases and J by 11 bases; unmatched bases: 14. The germline gives CDR1 LGHNA, CDR2 YNFKEQ. This CDR3 has 17 amino acids. CDR3 DNA sequence: TGTGCCAGCAGCCAAGAATGGGGGACTAGCGGCTACAATGAGCAGTACTTC. This gives the protein CASSQEWGTSGYNEQYF.

This clonotype was seen only a few times. The chain has TRBV4-2 and TRBJ2-7, with a possible D match to TRBD2 (7 bases). This CDR3 is built from 15 residues. Germline V gives CDR1 LGHNA, CDR2 YNFKEQ. V lost 2 bases, J lost 4 bases, and 15 bases lay in between. The CDR3 region has the DNA TGTGCCAGCAGCCAACAGATGGGGGGGCCGTACGAGCAGTACTTC. This sequence encodes CASSQQMGGPYEQYF.

This clonotype was found a few times. This chain connects TRBV4-1 to TRBJ2-3; D gene uncertain. Germline lookup yields CDR1 MGHRA and CDR2 YSYEKL. V lost 5 bases, J lost 0 bases, and 9 bases lay in between. The CDR3 contains 14 residues. The CDR3: CASSYRASTDTQYF. Written as DNA, the CDR3 is TGCGCCAGCAGCTACCGGGCAAGCACAGATACGCAGTATTTT.

The chain is built from TRBV5-5 and TRBJ2-7; D is possibly TRBD1 (6 bases). V lost 5 bases, J lost 2 bases, and 20 bases lay in between. The CDR3 sequence is 16 residues long. Per the germline V gene, CDR1 is SGHKS and CDR2 is YYEKEE (reference sequence). Written as DNA, the CDR3 is TGTGCCAGCAGTTTAATCCCCGGGGACACACCCTACGAGCAGTACTTC. This gives the protein CASSLIPGDTPYEQYF.

This chain links TRBV20-1 with TRBJ2-1; unclear D gene. V was cut by 6 bases and J by 8 bases, with 11 bases left in between. The length of the CDR3 is 11 residues. Germline V gene data show CDR1 as DFQATT and CDR2 as SNEGSKA (reference sequence). The CDR3 nucleotides are TGCAGTGCCCCCCGACGGGATGAGCAGTTCTTC. It specifies CSAPRRDEQFF.

The V call is TRBV7-6, the J call TRBJ2-5; perhaps TRBD2 as D (5 bases). The CDR3 extends over 17 amino acids. The germline gives CDR1 SGHVS, CDR2 FNYEAQ. V lost 4 bases and J 5 bases, leaving 23 bases between the germline ends. As DNA, the CDR3 is TGTGCCAGCAGCTCATCATTAGGAGGACTCCCCGGGGAGACCCAGTACTTC. Translated, it gives CASSSSLGGLPGETQYF.

J is TRBJ2-5 and V is TRBV6-1; a possible D gene is TRBD1 (6 bases). V lost 0 bases, J lost 13 bases, and 27 bases lay in between. Germline CDR1 and CDR2: MNHNS and SASEGT. CDR3 length equals 17 residues. CDR3 bases: TGTGCCAGCAGTGAAGCAGGATGGGACAACCCGCTGTACGAGCGGTACTTC. Translating it yields CASSEAGWDNPLYERYF.

This clonotype came up a few times. The chain joins TRBV30 to TRBJ2-7, with a possible D match to TRBD1 (6 bases). From germline, CDR1 is GTSNPN and CDR2 SVGIG (reference sequence). Trimming shortened V by 1 base and J by 6 bases, and 16 bases separated the two germline ends. The CDR3 consists of 14 residues. The CDR3 DNA follows: TGTGCCTGGAGTGGGGGACAAGGGGCTAGCGAGCAGTACTTC. This translates into CAWSGGQGASEQYF.

The chain recombines TRBV4-3 with TRBJ2-7, with a possible D match to TRBD1 (5 bases). Germline V lookup: CDR1 LGHNA, CDR2 YSLEER. Trimming shortened V by 6 bases and J by 5 bases, and 11 bases separated the two germline ends. The CDR3 has 12 amino acids. The CDR3: CASSGASNEQYF. In DNA, the CDR3 is TGCGCCAGCAGTGGGGCCTCTAACGAGCAGTACTTC.

The chain carries TRBV30 and TRBJ1-2; weak D call: TRBD1 (5 bases). The CDR3 runs to 13 residues. Between the trimmed V and J ends, which lost 4 bases and 7 bases, there was a span of 16 bases. Germline-derived CDR1 and CDR2 are GTSNPN and SVGIG (reference sequence). DNA for the CDR3: TGTGCCTGGATTGGGGCTAATGTTGTTGGCTACACCTTC. Translating gives CAWIGANVVGYTF. The full variable domain, its missing parts supplied by reference TRBV30 and TRBJ1-2, is SQTIHQWPATLVQPVGSPLSLECTVEGTSNPNLYWYRQAAGRGLQLLFYSVGIGQISSEVPQNLSASRPQDRQFILSSKKLLLSDSGFYLCAWIGANVVGYTFGSGTRLTVV.

DNA of the CDR3: TGTGCCAGCACTGGACAGGCAGGAAATCAGCCCCAGCATTTT. As protein: CASTGQAGNQPQHF. The rearrangement uses TRBV28 and TRBJ1-5, with 7 bases fitting TRBD1. CDR3 size: 14 residues. Unmatched junction bases numbered 7, after V lost 7 bases and J lost 4 bases. Germline V lookup: CDR1 MDHEN, CDR2 SYDVKM.